This TCR beta chain came from a study of shared clonotypes between healthy human individuals. Findings of the study overall: The study generally estimated greater richness for naive than memory subsets.

This clone was picked up one time. Its antigen is unknown. When replicate PCRs were run on sorted subsets, they used about 200 ng DNA, about 30,000 T cell genomes. Original handling: With immunoSEQ giving junction-only sequences and no quality scores, filtering differed. The method was immunoSEQ multiplex PCR; TCRdb's version includes in-frame clones alone and lacks a portion of them. That table gives V, J and clone size, and the DNA gave D and trimming. The sample has about 2.4 million clones, approximately 93% seen once. Germline V lookup: CDR1 WNHNN, CDR2 SYGVQD (reference sequence). This CDR3 is 12 amino acids long. V was pared by 3 bases and J by 13 bases, with 13 bases between.

The chain links TRBV10-1 to TRBJ2-1, with TRBD2 as a possible D gene (5 bases). This clonotype was obtained from a young man in good health. Some clones in this sample may be carry-over from other donors' samples. The sample comprised naive CD4+ T cells from PBMCs. As to subset: CD45RA+ positively selected. CDR3 sequence reads: CASSDQLVHQFF. The CDR3 nucleotides read TGCGCCAGCAGTGATCAACTAGTTCATCAGTTCTTC.